These T cell receptor beta chains were read from a single sample in a study of tumor-infiltrating lymphocytes in primary liver carcinoma. TCRdb re-called the multiplex PCR reads with MiXCR, one entry per CDR3 protein. The sample has some 110,000 distinct CDR3 sequences, 64% seen once. Material: liver tumor tissue from sampling region 3. These receptors were obtained from a woman in her sixties or seventies with primary liver carcinoma and hepatitis B virus infection. The CDR3 runs from the conserved cysteine through the conserved F or W. The D gene is left open where the match is weak. Not all rows give a size; the values are once, few, many and, for expanded clones, a class.

d_gene | j_gene | v_gene | abundance | CDR3aa | CDR3nt
. | TRBJ2-7 | TRBV13 | many | CASSPSMAYEQYF | TGTGCCAGCAGCCCATCGATGGCCTACGAGCAGTACTTC
TRBD2 | TRBJ2-5 | TRBV7-8 | . | CASISRTSGREKAQYF | TGTGCCAGCATCTCCCGGACTAGCGGGAGAGAAAAGGCCCAGTACTTC
. | TRBJ2-7 | TRBV5-6 | . | CASGLLGRSGPYEQYF | TGTGCCAGCGGCTTGTTGGGCCGGAGCGGGCCCTACGAGCAGTACTTC
. | TRBJ2-1 | TRBV29-1 | . | CSIEPAGPGNEQFF | TGTAGCATTGAACCGGCAGGACCCGGCAATGAGCAGTTCTTC
TRBD1 | TRBJ2-7 | TRBV11-3 | . | CASNTGTGGNYEQYF | TGTGCCAGCAATACCGGGACAGGGGGCAACTACGAGCAGTACTTC
. | TRBJ1-3 | TRBV12-3/TRBV12-4 | . | CASSLRGARSTICF | TGTGCCAGCAGTTTACGAGGTGCTCGAAGTACCATATGTTTT
. | TRBJ2-1 | TRBV28 | . | CANSLLPEGQFF | TGTGCCAACAGTCTTCTCCCGGAGGGGCAGTTCTTC
TRBD2 | TRBJ2-1 | TRBV6-1 | . | CASRGLAEEGEQFF | TGCGCCAGCAGGGGACTAGCGGAAGAGGGTGAGCAGTTCTTC
TRBD1 | TRBJ2-3 | TRBV2 | . | CVSSEDRVGTDTQYF | TGTGTCAGCAGTGAAGACAGGGTCGGGACAGATACGCAGTATTTT
. | TRBJ2-7 | TRBV7-9 | many | CASSPRDSYGGKYF | TGTGCCAGCAGTCCCCGGGACAGCTACGGGGGCAAGTACTTC
TRBD2 | TRBJ2-1 | TRBV7-8 | . | CASIASGGWNEQFF | TGTGCCAGCATAGCTTCGGGAGGGTGGAATGAGCAATTCTTC
. | TRBJ2-1 | TRBV11-2 | . | CTSSLDGISYNEQFF | TGTACGAGCAGCTTAGATGGTATCTCCTACAATGAGCAGTTCTTC
TRBD2 | TRBJ2-1 | TRBV28 | few | CASSFPTSGLSYNEHFF | TGTGCCAGTAGTTTTCCGACTAGCGGTCTCTCCTACAATGAGCACTTCTTC
. | TRBJ1-1 | TRBV11-2 | few | CASIFRQGWDTEAFF | TGTGCCAGCATCTTTAGACAAGGCTGGGACACTGAAGCTTTCTTT
. | TRBJ2-3 | TRBV11-2 | . | CASSMRLPSDTQYF | TGTGCCAGCAGCATGAGGCTTCCCTCAGATACGCAGTATTTC
. | TRBJ1-3 | TRBV11-2 | many | CASSYNDRPRGNTIYF | TGTGCCAGCAGTTATAACGACAGGCCTCGAGGAAACACCATATATTTT
TRBD2 | TRBJ2-1 | TRBV7-2 | many | CASSLMTSGLNEQFF | TGTGCCAGCAGCTTAATGACTAGCGGTCTCAATGAGCAGTTCTTC
. | TRBJ2-7 | TRBV6-5 | . | CTSNYSAQDYHEQYF | TGTACCAGCAATTACTCGGCCCAGGATTACCACGAGCAGTACTTC
. | TRBJ2-1 | TRBV30 | . | CARSTSRTIYNEQFF | TGTGCCCGGAGTACGTCTAGGACTATCTACAATGAGCAGTTCTTC
. | TRBJ1-3 | TRBV11-2 | . | CASNSGRGGNTIYF | TGTGCCAGCAACTCAGGTCGGGGTGGAAACACCATATATTTT
TRBD1 | TRBJ1-4 | TRBV6-6 | . | CASRSRDRGYEKLFF | TGTGCCAGCAGATCCCGGGACAGGGGATACGAAAAACTGTTTTTT
. | TRBJ2-7 | TRBV6-6 | . | CVTRSGRDYF | TGTGTCACCCGGTCGGGCAGGGATTACTTC
. | TRBJ2-7 | TRBV11-2 | . | CASSLEPGPYKQYF | TGTGCCAGCAGCTTAGAGCCGGGTCCGTACAAGCAGTACTTC
. | TRBJ2-7 | TRBV12-3/TRBV12-4 | . | CASSFMGLGMAEQYF | TGTGCCAGCAGCTTCATGGGACTGGGGATGGCCGAGCAGTACTTC
. | TRBJ1-1 | TRBV12-3/TRBV12-4 | many | CAKLPKGEGLGTTEAFF | TGTGCCAAACTTCCCAAGGGGGAGGGTCTGGGGACTACTGAAGCTTTCTTT
. | TRBJ2-1 | TRBV11-2 | . | CASSVLPGSNEQFF | TGTGCCAGCAGCGTCTTACCGGGTTCCAATGAGCAGTTTTTC
. | TRBJ1-1 | TRBV12-3/TRBV12-4 | many | CASSLRAGGRGTEAFF | TGTGCCAGCAGTTTGAGGGCAGGCGGGAGAGGGACTGAAGCTTTCTTT
. | TRBJ1-1 | TRBV11-2 | . | CASSPCRVTEAFF | TGTGCCAGCAGCCCTTGCAGGGTCACTGAAGCTTTCTTT
TRBD1 | TRBJ1-3 | TRBV5-1 | . | CASSLDGQASRGSGNTIYF | TGCGCCAGCAGCTTGGACGGACAGGCCTCGAGGGGCTCTGGAAACACCATATATTTT
. | TRBJ1-2 | TRBV7-9 | few | CASSLSGVFYGYTF | TGTGCCAGCAGCTTATCCGGGGTTTTCTATGGCTACACCTTC
. | TRBJ2-1 | TRBV14 | . | CASSLLLGGQYNEQFF | TGTGCCAGCAGCCTCCTATTGGGAGGTCAATACAATGAGCAGTTCTTC
. | TRBJ2-2 | TRBV30 | . | CAWKSSWGTGELFF | TGTGCCTGGAAGTCTAGCTGGGGAACCGGGGAGCTGTTTTTT
. | TRBJ1-4 | TRBV14 | . | CASSRPRGGAEKLVF | TGTGCCAGCAGCCGACCCCGGGGGGGGGCTGAAAAACTGGTTTTT
TRBD1 | TRBJ1-5 | TRBV6-1 | . | CASSPRQGSQSQHF | TGTGCCAGCAGTCCTCGACAGGGGAGCCAATCCCAGCATTTT
. | TRBJ1-2 | TRBV12-5 | . | CASGLVGSGGGYTF | TGCGCTAGTGGTTTGGTAGGTTCGGGAGGCGGCTACACCTTC
. | TRBJ2-5 | TRBV11-2 | . | CAISRRGLQETQYF | TGTGCCATCAGTAGGCGGGGGCTACAAGAGACCCAGTACTTC
. | TRBJ2-1 | TRBV7-8 | many | CASSLIGQSLSSYNEQFF | TGTGCCAGCAGCTTAATTGGACAGTCACTCTCCTCCTACAATGAGCAGTTCTTC
. | TRBJ2-1 | TRBV5-6 | . | CASSSGTSPPLNTQFF | TGTGCCAGCAGCTCGGGTACCAGTCCTCCTTTGAATACGCAGTTCTTC
. | TRBJ1-2 | TRBV28 | . | CASSRTSADHYGYTF | TGTGCCAGTAGTCGGACATCGGCCGACCACTATGGCTATACCTTC
. | TRBJ2-7 | TRBV11-2 | . | CASSIIWDITPAGLGREQYF | TGTGCCAGCAGCATAATTTGGGACATAACCCCAGCGGGCCTAGGACGCGAGCAGTACTTC
TRBD1 | TRBJ1-2 | TRBV12-5 | many | CASGPGQANYGYTF | TGTGCTAGTGGTCCCGGACAGGCGAACTATGGCTACACCTTC
. | TRBJ1-1 | TRBV29-1 | . | CSVTRRATGTDAFF | TGCAGCGTTACTCGCAGGGCCACGGGCACTGACGCTTTCTTT
TRBD2 | TRBJ2-3 | TRBV29-1 | medium-sized | CSVAYGSGSADTQYF | TGCAGCGTCGCCTATGGGAGCGGGAGTGCTGATACGCAGTATTTT
TRBD2 | TRBJ2-7 | TRBV6-2/TRBV6-3 | many | CASSYSISSGKVTYEQYF | TGTGCCAGCAGTTACTCAATTTCGAGCGGGAAAGTCACGTACGAGCAGTACTTC
TRBD2 | TRBJ2-7 | TRBV11-2 | . | CVSSLLAGAAQPFYKQYF | TGTGTCAGCAGCCTACTAGCGGGAGCCGCTCAACCTTTCTACAAGCAGTACTTC
. | TRBJ2-7 | TRBV6-1 | . | CANSEMVGFSEQYF | TGTGCCAACAGTGAAATGGTGGGTTTCTCCGAGCAGTATTTC
TRBD2 | TRBJ2-3 | TRBV29-1 | . | CSVARGVADTQYF | TGCAGCGTTGCGCGGGGGGTCGCAGATACGCAGTATTTT
. | TRBJ1-6 | TRBV11-2 | . | CAGSLDSNSPLHF | TGTGCTGGCAGCTTAGATTCTAATTCACCCCTCCACTTT
. | TRBJ1-4 | TRBV29-1 | many | CSVEDLASTNEKLFF | TGCAGCGTTGAAGATCTCGCCTCAACTAATGAAAAACTGTTTTTT
TRBD2 | TRBJ2-1 | TRBV28 | . | CACSLRASGRISYNEQFF | TGTGCCTGCAGTTTAAGGGCTAGCGGGAGAATCTCCTACAATGAGCAGTTCTTC
. | TRBJ1-1 | TRBV29-1 | many | CSVRSQPNTEAFF | TGCAGCGTTCGGTCGCAGCCGAACACTGAAGCTTTCTTT
. | TRBJ1-1 | TRBV29-1 | . | CSTLVGSSTEAFF | TGCAGCACCCTAGTGGGCTCTAGCACTGAAGCTTTCTTT
. | TRBJ1-2 | TRBV29-1 | many | CSVNPSTGYGYTF | TGCAGCGTTAATCCGTCTACGGGATATGGCTACACCTTC
. | TRBJ2-3 | TRBV11-2 | . | CVSSDEADTQYF | TGTGTCAGCAGCGACGAGGCAGATACGCAGTATTTT
. | TRBJ2-5 | TRBV7-9 | . | CASSLGASQESQYF | TGTGCCAGCAGCTTAGGAGCGTCGCAAGAGAGCCAGTACTTC
. | TRBJ1-4 | TRBV4-1 | once | CASNQEVPSDEKLFF | TGCGCCAGCAACCAAGAGGTTCCCTCGGATGAAAAACTGTTTTTT
TRBD2 | TRBJ2-1 | TRBV7-6 | . | CASSGRLAGFPEQFF | TGTGCCAGCAGCGGAAGACTAGCGGGATTTCCTGAGCAGTTCTTC
. | TRBJ2-7 | TRBV28 | . | CASSFAWSYEQYF | TGTGCCAGCAGTTTCGCGTGGTCTTACGAGCAGTACTTC